The 18 T cell receptor beta chains listed next were all sequenced from one sample in a study of response to subunit inactivated influenza vaccine (dated by TCRdb to between 2017 and 2018). The method was RT-PCR. Sequencing was performed on an Illumina HiSeq 2500. In-frame beta chains were kept once TCRdb had trimmed the public reads at Q25 with fastp and called clones with MiXCR. Duplicate CDR3 protein sequences are folded into a single record with the most common DNA and genes. In all, the sample holds around 190,000 distinct CDR3 sequences, and 14% of those were seen once. Of the sample, about a quarter is held by the ten largest clones. The material was CD8+ T cells sorted from PBMCs, obtained 5 days after vaccination. The receptors stem from a man in his fifties or sixties who received an inactivated influenza vaccine. Donor details come from another sample of the same person, matched by shared clones.

The chain links TRBV12-3 or TRBV12-4 to TRBJ2-1, with a weak D call TRBD2 (6 bases). V was clipped by 3 bases and J by 2 bases, with 14 bases between them. CDR3 length: 16 amino acids. CDR3 nucleotide sequence: TGTGCCAGCAGTTTTGGGGGGACTTACCCCTACAATGAGCAGTTCTTC. It is translated as CASSFGGTYPYNEQFF.

This clonotype was seen a few times. The chain is built from TRBV4-3 and TRBJ2-2; D is perhaps TRBD2 (6 bases). From germline, CDR1 is LGHNA and CDR2 YSLEER. The CDR3 is 14 amino acids. V was shortened by 4 bases and J by 7 bases, with 13 bases between the two germline ends. The CDR3 loop is CASSPREVRGELFF. For the CDR3, the DNA is TGCGCCAGCAGCCCAAGGGAGGTCCGCGGGGAGCTGTTTTTT.

The chain employs TRBV6-5 and TRBJ1-1; a possible D gene is TRBD1 (5 bases). The CDR3 contains 14 residues. Germline CDR1 is MNHEY and CDR2 is SVGAGI. The V end lost 6 bases, the J end lost 8 bases, and 19 bases lay between the germline ends. DNA of the CDR3: TGTGCCAGCAGCTTCCTCACAGAACAGGTAGAAGCTTTCTTT. As protein: CASSFLTEQVEAFF.

The chain carries TRBV3-1 and TRBJ1-1; perhaps TRBD1 as D (5 bases). The CDR3 sequence is 13 residues long. Germline V gene lookup returns CDR1 LGHDT and CDR2 YNNKEL (reference sequence). The germline V and J ends were trimmed by 0 bases and 7 bases, with 9 bases remaining between them. As DNA, the CDR3 is TGTGCCAGCAGCCAAGATCCCGACAGTGAAGCTTTCTTT. Translation gives CASSQDPDSEAFF.

This clonotype was seen at least ten times. J is TRBJ2-2 and V is TRBV27; a weak D match, TRBD2 (6 bases). V dropped 5 bases and J dropped 7 bases, with 11 bases sitting between them. The germline V gene has CDR1 MNHEY and CDR2 SMNVEV (reference sequence). The CDR3 spans 13 residues. The CDR3: CASSPGVIGELFF. In nucleotides, the CDR3 is TGTGCCAGCAGTCCGGGGGTGATCGGGGAGCTGTTTTTT.

The chain couples TRBV4-2 to TRBJ2-1; D not resolved. The CDR3 covers 14 residues. The V gene lost 6 bases and the J gene lost 6 bases, with 15 bases spanning the gap. Germline V gene sequence: CDR1 LGHNA, CDR2 YNFKEQ. The CDR3: CASSGIDQSNEQFF. CDR3 DNA sequence: TGTGCCAGCAGTGGTATCGACCAAAGCAATGAGCAGTTCTTC.

This clonotype was seen a few times. The chain links TRBV12-3 or TRBV12-4 to TRBJ2-1, with D maybe TRBD2 (6 bases). Trimming removed 2 bases at V and 0 bases at J, with 17 bases between. The CDR3 length is 18 residues. CDR3 sequence reads: CASSLRGLEGYSYNEQFF. In nucleotides, the CDR3 is TGTGCCAGCAGTTTAAGGGGTCTGGAGGGTTACTCCTACAATGAGCAGTTCTTC.

The chain joins TRBV4-2 to TRBJ1-5, with D possibly being TRBD1 (5 bases). The V gene's germline CDR1 is LGHNA and CDR2 YNFKEQ. The V gene lost 3 bases and the J gene lost 7 bases, with 10 bases spanning the gap. The CDR3 is 13 residues long. CDR3 residues: CASSQLRGQPQHF. The CDR3 coding sequence is TGTGCCAGCAGCCAGCTCCGGGGGCAGCCCCAGCATTTT.

This chain joins TRBV5-6 and TRBJ1-1, with unresolved D. The CDR3 spans 14 residues. V dropped 0 bases and J dropped 4 bases, with 10 bases sitting between them. Germline V gene lookup returns CDR1 SGHDT and CDR2 YYEEEE. CDR3 in amino acids: CASSLVGMGTEAFF. The CDR3 DNA is TGTGCCAGCAGCTTGGTGGGGATGGGCACTGAAGCTTTCTTT. The variable domain in full, with the rest retrieved from reference TRBV5-6 and TRBJ1-1, is DAGVTQSPTHLIKTRGQQVTLRCSPKSGHDTVSWYQQALGQGPQFIFQYYEEEERQRGNFPDRFSGHQFPNYSSELNVNALLLGDSALYLCASSLVGMGTEAFFGQGTRLTVV.

This clonotype was counted a few times. The chain joins TRBV15 to TRBJ1-2, with D possibly matching TRBD1 (5 bases). The CDR3 runs to 15 residues. Trimming pared 3 bases from V and 4 bases from J, leaving 15 bases between. Germline V gives CDR1 LNHNV, CDR2 YYDKDF (reference sequence). The CDR3 spells CATSSSGAVGYGYTF. The CDR3 DNA reads TGTGCCACCAGCAGTTCCGGGGCCGTGGGCTATGGCTACACCTTC.

The genes are TRBV27 and TRBJ2-2; D is perhaps TRBD2 (6 bases). Germline CDR1 is MNHEY and CDR2 is SMNVEV (reference sequence). Deletions cut 6 bases from V and 6 bases from J, with 17 bases between. The length of the CDR3 is 15 residues. The CDR3 sequence: CASSPGLTAPGELFF. In nucleotides, the CDR3 is TGTGCCAGCAGCCCGGGACTGACGGCCCCCGGGGAGCTGTTTTTT.

The chain's CDR3 is CASSLVGGRVNTGELFF. Here the CDR3 DNA reads TGTGCCAGCAGTTTAGTCGGCGGGAGGGTAAACACCGGGGAGCTGTTTTTT. The J gene is TRBJ2-2, the V gene TRBV27; 9 nucleotides align to TRBD2. Germline trimming cut 2 bases from V and 2 bases from J; bases unmatched to any gene: 6. This CDR3 spans 17 amino acids. Germline CDR1 MNHEY, CDR2 SMNVEV (reference sequence).

This clonotype was seen more than once but under ten times. The chain uses TRBV29-1 and TRBJ2-7; D ambiguous. This CDR3 has 13 residues. The V end was cut by 7 bases, the J end by 1 base, with 14 bases between. Germline CDR1 SQVTM, CDR2 ANQGSEA. The CDR3 protein is CSGIPTDSYEQYF. The CDR3 DNA sequence: TGCAGCGGGATTCCGACCGATTCCTACGAGCAGTACTTC.

This chain joins TRBV7-6 and TRBJ2-5, with unresolved D. Trimming shortened V by 2 bases and J by 1 base, and 11 bases separated the two germline ends. The germline V gene has CDR1 SGHVS and CDR2 FNYEAQ. The CDR3 length is 15 residues. The CDR3 loop is CASSLKVNLQETQYF. The CDR3 nucleotides are TGTGCCAGCAGCTTAAAGGTCAATCTCCAAGAGACCCAGTACTTC.

The chain is built from TRBV29-1 and TRBJ2-3; no definite D call. Trimming removed 4 bases at V and 8 bases at J, with 13 bases between. Germline-derived CDR1 and CDR2 are SQVTM and ANQGSEA. This CDR3 spans 12 amino acids. The CDR3 region is CSVVSAPGTQYF. CDR3 DNA: TGCAGCGTTGTATCTGCCCCCGGTACGCAGTATTTT.

This clonotype has ten or more counts. The rearrangement links TRBV12-3 or TRBV12-4 to TRBJ2-7, with 9 bases aligning to TRBD1. The CDR3 loop spans 14 amino acids. The junction had 4 bases not matched to a gene; V was cut back by 4 bases and J by 3 bases. The CDR3 here is CASSSGTGRYEQYF. In DNA form, the CDR3 reads TGTGCCAGCAGTTCCGGGACAGGGCGCTACGAGCAGTACTTC.

The table lists this clonotype with a few counts. The chain couples TRBV9 to TRBJ1-3, with D possibly TRBD1 on 6 matching bases. The CDR3 consists of 15 residues. Germline CDR1 SGDLS, CDR2 YYNGEE. Trimming took off 1 base at V and 0 bases at J, with 8 bases between the two ends. CDR3 sequence (DNA): TGTGCCAGCAGCGTAACAGGGAGCTCTGGAAACACCATATATTTT. It yields the protein CASSVTGSSGNTIYF.

This clonotype was recorded at least ten times. The rearrangement joins TRBV12-3 or TRBV12-4 to TRBJ2-1; the match to TRBD2 covers 9 bases. This CDR3 has 14 residues. The ends lost 5 bases at V and 5 bases at J; junction bases unmatched: 4. This chain's CDR3 is CASSGTSTNNEQFF. The CDR3 nucleotides read TGTGCCAGCAGTGGGACTAGCACAAACAATGAGCAGTTCTTC.